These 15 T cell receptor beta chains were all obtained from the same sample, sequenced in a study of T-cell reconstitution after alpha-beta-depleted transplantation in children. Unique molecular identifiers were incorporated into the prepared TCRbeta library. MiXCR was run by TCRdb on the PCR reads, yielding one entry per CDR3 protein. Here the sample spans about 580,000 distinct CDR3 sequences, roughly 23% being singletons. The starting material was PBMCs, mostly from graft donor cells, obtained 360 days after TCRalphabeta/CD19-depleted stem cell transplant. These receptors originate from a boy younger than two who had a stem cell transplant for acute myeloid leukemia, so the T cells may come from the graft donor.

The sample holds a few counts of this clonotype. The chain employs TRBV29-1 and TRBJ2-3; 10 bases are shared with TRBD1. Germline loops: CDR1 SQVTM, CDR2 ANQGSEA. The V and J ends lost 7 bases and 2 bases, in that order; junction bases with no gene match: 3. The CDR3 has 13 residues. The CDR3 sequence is CSARQGATDTQYF. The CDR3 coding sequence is TGCAGCGCCCGACAGGGGGCCACAGATACGCAGTATTTT.

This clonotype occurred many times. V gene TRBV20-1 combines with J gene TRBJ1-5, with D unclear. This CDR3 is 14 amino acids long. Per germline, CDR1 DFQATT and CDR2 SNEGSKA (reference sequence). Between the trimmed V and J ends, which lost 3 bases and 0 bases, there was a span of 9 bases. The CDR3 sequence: CSASMGDSNQPQHF. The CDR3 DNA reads TGCAGTGCTAGTATGGGAGATAGCAATCAGCCCCAGCATTTT.

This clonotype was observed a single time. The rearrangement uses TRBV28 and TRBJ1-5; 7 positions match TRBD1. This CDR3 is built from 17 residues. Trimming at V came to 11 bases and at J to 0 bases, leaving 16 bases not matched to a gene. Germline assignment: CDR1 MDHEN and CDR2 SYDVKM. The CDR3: CASKTPGTAYSNQPQHF. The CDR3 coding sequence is TGTGCCTCGAAGACCCCCGGGACAGCTTATAGCAATCAGCCCCAGCATTTT.

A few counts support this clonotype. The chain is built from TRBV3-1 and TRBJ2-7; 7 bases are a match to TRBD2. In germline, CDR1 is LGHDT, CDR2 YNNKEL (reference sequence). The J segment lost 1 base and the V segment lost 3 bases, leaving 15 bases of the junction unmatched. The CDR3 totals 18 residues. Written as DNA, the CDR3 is TGTGCCAGCAGCCAGCCGGTCCGGGAGGCGGGGCGATCCTACGAGCAGTACTTC. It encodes CASSQPVREAGRSYEQYF.

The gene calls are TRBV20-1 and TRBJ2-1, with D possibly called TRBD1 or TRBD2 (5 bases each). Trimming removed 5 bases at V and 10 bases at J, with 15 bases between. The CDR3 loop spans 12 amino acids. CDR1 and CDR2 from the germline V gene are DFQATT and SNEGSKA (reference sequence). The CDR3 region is CSALIGGKEQFF. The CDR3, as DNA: TGCAGTGCTCTAATTGGGGGTAAGGAGCAGTTCTTC.

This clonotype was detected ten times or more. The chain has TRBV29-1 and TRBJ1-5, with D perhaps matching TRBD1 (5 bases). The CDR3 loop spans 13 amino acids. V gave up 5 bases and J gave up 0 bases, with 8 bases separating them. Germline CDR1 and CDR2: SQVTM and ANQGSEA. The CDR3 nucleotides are TGCAGCGTTAAAGGGGATAGCAATCAGCCCCAGCATTTT. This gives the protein CSVKGDSNQPQHF.

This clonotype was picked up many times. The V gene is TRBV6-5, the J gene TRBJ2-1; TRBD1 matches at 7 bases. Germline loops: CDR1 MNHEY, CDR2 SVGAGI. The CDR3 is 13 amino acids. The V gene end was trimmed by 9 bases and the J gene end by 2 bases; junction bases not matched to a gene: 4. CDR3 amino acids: CASRQGPYNEQFF. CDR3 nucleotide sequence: TGTGCCAGTAGACAGGGACCCTACAATGAGCAGTTCTTC.

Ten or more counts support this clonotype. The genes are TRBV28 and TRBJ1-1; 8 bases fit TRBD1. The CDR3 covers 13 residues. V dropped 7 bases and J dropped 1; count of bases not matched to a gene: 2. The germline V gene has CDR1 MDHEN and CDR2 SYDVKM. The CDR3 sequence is CASIQGANTEAFF. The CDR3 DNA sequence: TGTGCCAGCATCCAGGGGGCGAACACTGAAGCTTTCTTT.

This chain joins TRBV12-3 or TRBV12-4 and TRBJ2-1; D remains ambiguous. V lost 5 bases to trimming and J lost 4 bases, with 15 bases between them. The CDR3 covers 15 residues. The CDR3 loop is CASSPSLVTYNEQFF. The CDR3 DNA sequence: TGTGCCAGCAGTCCCTCCCTAGTTACTTACAATGAGCAGTTCTTC.

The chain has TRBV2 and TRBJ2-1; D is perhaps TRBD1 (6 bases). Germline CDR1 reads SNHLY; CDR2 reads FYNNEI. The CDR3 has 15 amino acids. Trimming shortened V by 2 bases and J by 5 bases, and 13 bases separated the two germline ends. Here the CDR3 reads CASSEFWTANNEQFF. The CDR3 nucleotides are TGTGCCAGCAGTGAATTCTGGACAGCTAACAATGAGCAGTTCTTC.

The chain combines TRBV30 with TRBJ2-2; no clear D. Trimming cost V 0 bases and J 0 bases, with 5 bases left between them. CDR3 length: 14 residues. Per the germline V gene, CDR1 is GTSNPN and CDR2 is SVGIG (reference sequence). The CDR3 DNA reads TGTGCCTGGAGTGTTCGGTCGAACACCGGGGAGCTGTTTTTT. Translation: CAWSVRSNTGELFF.

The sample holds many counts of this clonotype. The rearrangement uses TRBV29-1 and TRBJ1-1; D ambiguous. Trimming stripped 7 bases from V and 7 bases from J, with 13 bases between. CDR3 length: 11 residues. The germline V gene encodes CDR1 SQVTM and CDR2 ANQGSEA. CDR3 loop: CSARVTGEAFF. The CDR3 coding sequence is TGCAGCGCGCGGGTGACCGGTGAAGCTTTCTTT.

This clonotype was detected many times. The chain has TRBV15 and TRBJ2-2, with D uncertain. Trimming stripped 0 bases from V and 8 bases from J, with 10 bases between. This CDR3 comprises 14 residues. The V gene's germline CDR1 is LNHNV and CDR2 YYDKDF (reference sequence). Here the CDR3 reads CATSRDLNAGELFF. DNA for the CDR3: TGTGCCACCAGCAGAGATCTTAACGCTGGGGAGCTGTTTTTT.

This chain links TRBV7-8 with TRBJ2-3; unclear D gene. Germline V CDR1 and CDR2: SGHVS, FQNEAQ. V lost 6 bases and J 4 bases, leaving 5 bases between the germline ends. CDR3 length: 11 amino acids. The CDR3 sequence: CASRQSDTQYF. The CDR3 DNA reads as TGTGCCAGCAGACAGTCAGATACGCAGTATTTT.

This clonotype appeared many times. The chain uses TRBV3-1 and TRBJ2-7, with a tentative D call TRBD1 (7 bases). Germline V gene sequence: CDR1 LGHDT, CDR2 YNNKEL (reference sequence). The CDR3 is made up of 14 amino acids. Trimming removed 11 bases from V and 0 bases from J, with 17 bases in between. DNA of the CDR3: TGTGCCTCCTCGGCAGGGGGGACCTCCTACGAGCAGTACTTC. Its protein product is CASSAGGTSYEQYF.